Detailed here is one T cell receptor (beta chain). This CDR3 has 14 amino acids. Germline CDR1 and CDR2: SGHTA and FQGTGA. Unmatched junction bases numbered 4, after V lost 0 bases and J lost 7 bases. The sample originates from a study of blood T cell repertoires in COVID-19. Study-wide context: Samples of COVID-19 (acute and convalescent) were obtained from the United States, Italy and Spain. PBMCs, B-cell-depleted T cells, or T cells were the source of the cDNA or gDNA that made up the material.

Ages ranged from roughly 18 to 100 years, with residence in 24 US areas. Clinical history as reported by participants underpinned cohort assignment. Data came from immunoSEQ multiplex PCR; TCRdb stores just in-frame clones and leaves some out. The sample lists 88,000 or so clones; around 89% were seen once. Sample: PBMCs or T cells enriched from blood (not recorded which). The TCR comes from a woman between 50 and 59 years old with acute COVID-19. This chain uses TRBV7-3 with TRBJ1-1; 8 bases map to TRBD1. The CDR3 loop reads CASSLTDRAGEAFF. The CDR3 nucleotides read TGTGCCAGCAGCTTAACGGACAGGGCCGGTGAAGCTTTCTTT.